This TCR beta chain came from a study of T cell changes during pregnancy in multiple sclerosis. V dropped 3 bases and J dropped 2 bases, with 11 bases sitting between them. The V gene's germline CDR1 is MNHEY and CDR2 SMNVEV (reference sequence). This CDR3 is 15 amino acids long. Sequencing was performed with immunoSEQ multiplex PCR; in TCRdb, only in-frame clones are kept and a portion is missing. The sample contains roughly 44,000 clones, more than 75% of which appear only once. The sequence derives from a female donor in good health, enrolled as a control in a pregnancy study. This rearrangement joins TRBV27 to TRBJ2-1; a weak D match, TRBD2 (5 bases). Here the sequenced sample was CD8+ T cells from peripheral blood mononuclear cells, taken after pregnancy. CDR3 DNA sequence: TGTGCCAGCAGTTTTAGGAGGAGCCCCTACAATGAGCAGTTCTTC. Its protein is CASSFRRSPYNEQFF.